The 9 T cell receptor beta chains in this list originate from one sample, sequenced in a study of a mutant IDH1 vaccine in newly diagnosed glioma. As to time point: week 35, safety follow-up. Every vaccine dose comprised 300 ug of mutant IDH1 20-mer peptide plus topical imiquimod. Clones were read by immunoSEQ multiplex PCR, and TCRdb kept only the in-frame ones, dropping some. The data show approximately 41,000 clones, 75% to 90% seen once. No antigen has been assigned to these receptors. The material was PBMCs, obtained from a glioma patient whose treatment included an IDH1 peptide vaccine. The source is a middle-aged man with glioma.

This clone has a single count. V gene TRBV28 combines with J gene TRBJ1-4; no firm D call. The CDR3 length is 15 residues. CDR1 and CDR2 from the germline V gene are MDHEN and SYDVKM. Between the trimmed V and J ends, which lost 6 bases and 0 bases, there was a span of 11 bases. The CDR3 DNA is TGTGCCAGCAGAAACAGCTTTGCAACTAATGAAAAACTGTTTTTT. Protein sequence: CASRNSFATNEKLFF.

V and J are TRBV27 and TRBJ2-6; the D call may be TRBD1 or TRBD2 (5 bases each). Germline V gene lookup returns CDR1 MNHEY and CDR2 SMNVEV (reference sequence). CDR3 length: 16 residues. Trimming took off 5 bases at V and 1 base at J, with 12 bases between the two ends. The CDR3 coding sequence is TGTGCCAGCAGTAGGGCTGGGGGATCTGGGGCCAACGTCCTGACTTTC. Protein sequence: CASSRAGGSGANVLTF.

The chain links TRBV4-1 to TRBJ1-2; 8 bases map to TRBD1. Trimming at V came to 4 bases and at J to 3 bases, leaving 13 bases not matched to a gene. CDR1 and CDR2 (germline): MGHRA, YSYEKL. The CDR3 spans 17 residues. The CDR3 reads CASSPSSYRDRHYGYTF. CDR3 nucleotides: TGCGCCAGCAGCCCGAGCTCCTACCGGGACAGGCACTATGGCTACACCTTC.

CDR3 nucleotides: TGCGCCAGCAGCCGGGACGGACAGGGGGCCTCGAATGAGCAGTTCTTC. Encoded protein: CASSRDGQGASNEQFF. The gene calls are TRBV5-1 and TRBJ2-1; TRBD1 agrees at 11 bases. CDR3 length equals 16 residues. Germline V lookup: CDR1 SGHRS, CDR2 YFSETQ. Germline trimming cut 4 bases from V and 7 bases from J; bases unmatched to any gene: 10.

The CDR3 reads CSVTRGGETQYF. The CDR3 DNA follows: TGCAGCGTTACCAGGGGTGGGGAGACCCAGTACTTC. The chain employs TRBV29-1 and TRBJ2-5; perhaps TRBD1 as D (6 bases). V was trimmed by 5 bases and J by 5 bases, leaving 12 bases between them. Germline lookup yields CDR1 SQVTM and CDR2 ANQGSEA. CDR3 length: 12 residues.

The chain joins TRBV7-9 to TRBJ1-2; TRBD1 matches 8 bases. The V segment lost 5 bases and the J segment 13 bases; nucleotides outside the gene matches: 6. Germline V lookup: CDR1 SEHNR, CDR2 FQNEAQ (reference sequence). The CDR3 extends over 11 amino acids. CDR3 in DNA: TGTGCCAGCAGCGCTGGACAGGGCGGCACCTTC. Protein: CASSAGQGGTF. Full variable domain (remainder filled in from reference TRBV7-9 and TRBJ1-2): DTGVSQNPRHKITKRGQNVTFRCDPISEHNRLYWYRQTLGQGPEFLTYFQNEAQLEKSRLLSDRFSAERPKGSFSTLEIQRTEQGDSAMYLCASSAGQGGTFGSGTRLTVV.

The rearrangement joins TRBV28 to TRBJ2-6; no clear D gene. The germline V and J ends were trimmed by 10 bases and 0 bases, with 16 bases remaining between them. Germline V gene data show CDR1 as MDHEN and CDR2 as SYDVKM. CDR3 length: 16 residues. In DNA, the CDR3 is TGTGCCATCCAGCGCTGGGGAAGCTCTGGGGCCAACGTCCTGACTTTC. It codes for CAIQRWGSSGANVLTF.

This sequence joins TRBV6-4 and TRBJ1-1; tentative D call: TRBD1 (6 bases). Germline V lookup: CDR1 MRHNA, CDR2 SNTAGT. The V end was cut by 7 bases, the J end by 5 bases, with 17 bases between. The CDR3 sequence is 14 residues long. The CDR3, as DNA: TGTGCCAGCAACTTAGACAGGTCGGGAACTGAAGCTTTCTTT. Protein: CASNLDRSGTEAFF.

This sequence joins TRBV11-2 and TRBJ1-2, with D hard to call. CDR3 length: 14 amino acids. Trimming took 5 bases from V and 2 from J, leaving 12 bases between them. CDR1 and CDR2 (germline): SGHAT, FQNNGV. CDR3 sequence: CASSVPNPNYGYTF. The CDR3 DNA sequence: TGTGCCAGCAGCGTCCCGAATCCCAACTATGGCTACACCTTC.